The 23 T cell receptor beta chains in this list originate from one sample, sequenced in a study of blood T cell repertoires in COVID-19. The method was immunoSEQ multiplex PCR; TCRdb's version includes in-frame clones alone and lacks a portion of them. The sample yields 200,000 to 300,000 clones, over 80% seen once. Sample: peripheral blood. These receptors came from a young man who had recovered from COVID-19.

This sequence joins TRBV6-5 and TRBJ1-6; D ambiguous. Germline V gene data show CDR1 as MNHEY and CDR2 as SVGAGI. The CDR3 has 14 residues. V lost 8 bases and J lost 7, with 15 bases in between. CDR3 sequence (DNA): TGTGCCAGCGCTGCGTCGGGTAGGAATTCACCCCTCCACTTT. The encoded protein is CASAASGRNSPLHF.

J is TRBJ2-1 and V is TRBV18; 7 nucleotides match TRBD2. V gave up 4 bases and J gave up 7 bases; unmatched junction bases: 4. The CDR3 runs to 13 residues. Per germline, CDR1 KGHSH and CDR2 LQKENI. CDR3 coding DNA: TGTGCCAGCTCACAGTCCGGGGGGAATGAGCAGTTCTTC. Protein product: CASSQSGGNEQFF.

This rearrangement joins TRBV2 to TRBJ2-1, with TRBD1 matching 7 bases. CDR3 size: 14 residues. Germline CDR1 reads SNHLY; CDR2 reads FYNNEI. After removal of 8 bases from V and 6 bases from J, the junction contained 10 bases not matched to a gene. CDR3 sequence reads: CASGIRTGTNEQFF. The CDR3 DNA sequence: TGTGCCAGCGGTATAAGGACAGGCACCAATGAGCAGTTCTTC.

V is TRBV15 and J is TRBJ2-5; 9 positions match TRBD1. The CDR3 covers 16 residues. Looked up from germline, CDR1 is LNHNV and CDR2 is YYDKDF (reference sequence). V gave up 1 base and J gave up 5 bases; unmatched junction bases: 8. CDR3: CATSRGRTGGAETQYF. CDR3 nucleotides: TGTGCCACCAGCAGAGGGAGAACAGGGGGCGCGGAGACCCAGTACTTC.

This clone has only one observation. The chain links TRBV3-1 (or the pseudogene TRBV3-2) to TRBJ1-4; no clear D gene. Germline loops: CDR1 LGHDT, CDR2 YNNKEL (reference sequence). The CDR3 spans 11 residues. V was cut by 1 base and J by 12 bases, with 6 bases left in between. DNA for the CDR3: TGTGCCAGCAGCCAAGCAAGCCAACTGTTTTTT. The encoded protein is CASSQASQLFF.

The rearrangement links TRBV7-9 to TRBJ2-5; TRBD1 aligns across 7 bases. V lost 3 bases to trimming and J lost 2 bases; unmatched junction nucleotides: 3. CDR3 size: 14 residues. The V gene's germline CDR1 is SEHNR and CDR2 FQNEAQ (reference sequence). The CDR3 is CASSLGQIQETQYF. The CDR3 region has the DNA TGTGCCAGCAGCTTGGGACAGATACAAGAGACCCAGTACTTC.

V is TRBV6-1 and J is TRBJ1-2; D call uncertain. The V gene lost 3 bases and the J gene lost 2 bases, with 16 bases spanning the gap. The CDR3 has 16 residues. Germline CDR1 reads MNHNS; CDR2 reads SASEGT. CDR3 in DNA: TGTGCCAGCAGTGATTTTGGGTCAGGATCAAACTATGGCTACACCTTC. This gives the protein CASSDFGSGSNYGYTF.

This clone has a single count. V usage is TRBV18 and J usage is TRBJ1-5; D gene uncertain. The CDR3 covers 14 residues. Per germline, CDR1 KGHSH and CDR2 LQKENI. The V gene lost 2 bases and the J gene lost 6 bases, with 11 bases spanning the gap. CDR3 in amino acids: CASSPESLSQPQHF. The DNA for the CDR3 is TGTGCCAGCTCACCAGAATCTTTGAGTCAGCCCCAGCATTTT.

The chain joins TRBV4-2 to TRBJ1-1, with 9 bases fitting TRBD1. J was trimmed by 4 bases and V by 0 bases; bases with no gene match: 12. CDR1 and CDR2 (germline): LGHNA, YNFKEQ. This CDR3 contains 18 residues. CDR3 loop: CASSQDSHRGPSGTEAFF. DNA for the CDR3: TGTGCCAGCAGCCAAGATTCCCACAGGGGGCCCTCGGGCACTGAAGCTTTCTTT.

The chain is built from TRBV7-8 and TRBJ2-7; possible D gene TRBD2, 6 bases. Per the germline V gene, CDR1 is SGHVS and CDR2 is FQNEAQ. There are 13 residues in the CDR3. The ends were cut back, 3 bases at V and 4 bases at J, with 10 bases in the middle. This CDR3 is CASSFQGGYEQYF. The CDR3 DNA follows: TGTGCCAGCAGCTTCCAGGGAGGATACGAGCAGTACTTC.

This chain uses TRBV3-1 (or the pseudogene TRBV3-2) with TRBJ2-7, with TRBD1 matching over 7 bases. There are 14 residues in the CDR3. CDR1 is LGHDT, CDR2 YNNKEL, per germline (reference sequence). The V and J ends lost 7 bases and 3 bases, in that order; junction bases with no gene match: 9. CDR3 bases: TGTGCCAGCACCCCTGGGACAGCCCTCTACGAGCAGTACTTC. It yields the protein CASTPGTALYEQYF.

This clone was seen more than once but under ten times. The rearrangement links TRBV5-8 to TRBJ2-7, with TRBD1 matching 7 bases. Per germline, CDR1 SGHTS and CDR2 YDEGEE. V lost 1 base, J lost 2 bases, and 6 bases stayed unmatched. CDR3 length equals 15 residues. The CDR3 region is CASSLPDRTTYEQYF. The CDR3, as DNA: TGTGCCAGCAGCTTGCCGGACAGGACAACCTACGAGCAGTACTTC.

The chain carries TRBV6-5 and TRBJ1-2; 7 nucleotides align to TRBD1. V lost 5 bases to trimming and J lost 2 bases; unmatched junction nucleotides: 8. Germline V CDR1 and CDR2: MNHEY, SVGAGI. The CDR3 is 15 residues long. In DNA, the CDR3 is TGTGCCAGCAGTCTCCATGGAGGGGGCAACTATGGCTACACCTTC. Its translation: CASSLHGGGNYGYTF.

This clone was found once. This rearrangement joins TRBV20-1 to TRBJ1-2, with D possibly being TRBD1 (6 bases). This CDR3 is built from 16 residues. The germline V gene encodes CDR1 DFQATT and CDR2 SNEGSKA (reference sequence). V shed 3 bases and J shed 6 bases, with 23 bases lying between them. The CDR3 DNA is TGCAGTGCTAGTTCCAATAGCGTCGGGGGGCGGGATGGCTACACCTTC. Its protein product is CSASSNSVGGRDGYTF.

This rearrangement joins TRBV3-1 (or the pseudogene TRBV3-2) to TRBJ2-1; 12 bases map to TRBD1. Trimming took 8 bases from V and 9 from J; bases not matched to a gene: 8. Per germline, CDR1 LGHDT and CDR2 YNNKEL (reference sequence). The CDR3 length is 14 residues. This CDR3 reads CASGPGQGAGEQFF. Here the CDR3 DNA reads TGTGCCAGCGGACCGGGACAGGGGGCGGGTGAGCAGTTCTTC.

The V gene is TRBV2, the J gene TRBJ2-3, with TRBD1 matching 8 bases. J was trimmed by 3 bases and V by 11 bases; bases with no gene match: 10. The CDR3 length is 14 residues. Looked up from germline, CDR1 is SNHLY and CDR2 is FYNNEI. The CDR3 loop is CASTGQGRTDTQYF. The CDR3 DNA sequence: TGTGCCTCTACAGGACAGGGAAGGACAGATACGCAGTATTTT.

The CDR3: CASSKAGSGRSGELFF. The CDR3 coding sequence is TGTGCCAGCAGCAAAGCGGGATCAGGGAGGTCCGGGGAGCTGTTTTTT. J is TRBJ2-2 and V is TRBV21-1; the D call of TRBD2 is as the table states it, not checked on the DNA. TRBV21-1 is marked as a pseudogene. This CDR3 comprises 16 residues.

The V gene is TRBV5-1, the J gene TRBJ2-3; 15 nucleotides align to TRBD2. The CDR3 consists of 17 residues. The J segment lost 2 bases and the V segment lost 4 bases, leaving 5 bases of the junction unmatched. The V gene's germline CDR1 is SGHRS and CDR2 YFSETQ. The CDR3 here is CASSLGTSGGNTDTQYF. CDR3 coding DNA: TGCGCCAGCAGCCTGGGGACTAGCGGGGGGAACACAGATACGCAGTATTTT. Looking up the rest from reference TRBV5-1 and TRBJ2-3 gives the full variable domain: KAGVTQTPRYLIKTRGQQVTLSCSPISGHRSVSWYQQTPGQGLQFLFEYFSETQRNKGNFPGRFSGRQFSNSRSEMNVSTLELGDSALYLCASSLGTSGGNTDTQYFGPGTRLTVL.

Concerning this clone: Other DNA sequences from this sample encode an identical CDR3 as well. The rearrangement links TRBV10-3 to TRBJ2-5, with 8 positions matching TRBD2. CDR3 length: 12 amino acids. J lost 5 bases, V lost 6 bases, and 2 bases had no gene match. CDR1 is ENHRY, CDR2 SYGVKD, per germline. CDR3: CAISGGAETQYF. The CDR3 nucleotides read TGTGCCATCAGCGGGGGGGCGGAGACCCAGTACTTC.

V and J are TRBV19 and TRBJ2-3, with 7 bases aligning to TRBD2. J lost 0 bases, V lost 8 bases, and 5 bases had no gene match. Germline CDR1 and CDR2: LNHDA and SQIVND (reference sequence). The CDR3 runs 14 residues. In DNA, the CDR3 is TGTGCCAGTTTTGGCGGGAGAAGCACAGATACGCAGTATTTT. Protein product: CASFGGRSTDTQYF.

The CDR3 DNA reads as TGTGCCAGCTCCCGACAGAGTAGCAATCAGCCCCAGCATTTT. Translating gives CASSRQSSNQPQHF. V gene TRBV27 combines with J gene TRBJ1-5; maybe TRBD1 (5 bases). Between the trimmed V and J ends, which lost 8 bases and 0 bases, there was a span of 11 bases. The CDR3 covers 14 residues. CDR1 MNHEY and CDR2 SMNVEV come from the germline V gene (reference sequence).

The V and J genes are TRBV3-1 (or the pseudogene TRBV3-2) and TRBJ1-2; no clear D. CDR1 is LGHDT, CDR2 YNNKEL, per germline (reference sequence). V gave up 1 base and J gave up 4 bases, with 10 bases separating them. This CDR3 contains 14 residues. Written as DNA, the CDR3 is TGTGCCAGCAGCCAAGGAAGAGAGATCTATGGCTACACCTTC. As protein: CASSQGREIYGYTF.

This clone was found many times. The chain combines TRBV5-5 with TRBJ2-7; 7 nucleotides match TRBD1. The junction had 5 bases not matched to a gene; V was cut back by 0 bases and J by 2 bases. From germline, CDR1 is SGHKS and CDR2 YYEKEE (reference sequence). The CDR3 covers 15 residues. CDR3 loop: CASSLEGDSTYEQYF. CDR3 coding DNA: TGTGCCAGCAGCTTGGAAGGGGACAGTACCTACGAGCAGTACTTC.